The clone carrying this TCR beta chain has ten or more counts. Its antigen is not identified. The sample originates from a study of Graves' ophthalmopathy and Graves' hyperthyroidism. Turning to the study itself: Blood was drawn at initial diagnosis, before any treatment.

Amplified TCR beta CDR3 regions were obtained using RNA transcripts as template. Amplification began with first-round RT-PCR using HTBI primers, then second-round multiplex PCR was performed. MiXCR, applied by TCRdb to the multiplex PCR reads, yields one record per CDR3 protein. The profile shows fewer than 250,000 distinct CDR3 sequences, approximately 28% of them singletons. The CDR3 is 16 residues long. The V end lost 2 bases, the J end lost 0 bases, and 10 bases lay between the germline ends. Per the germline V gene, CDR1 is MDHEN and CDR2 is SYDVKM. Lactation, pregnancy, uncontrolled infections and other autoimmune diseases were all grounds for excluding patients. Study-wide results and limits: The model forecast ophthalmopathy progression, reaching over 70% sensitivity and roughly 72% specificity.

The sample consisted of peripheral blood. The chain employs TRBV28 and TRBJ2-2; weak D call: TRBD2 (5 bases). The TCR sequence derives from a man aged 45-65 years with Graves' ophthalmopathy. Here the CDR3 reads CASSLVGDTNTGELFF. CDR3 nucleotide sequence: TGTGCCAGCAGTTTAGTCGGGGATACGAACACCGGGGAGCTGTTTTTT.